One T cell receptor (beta chain) is described in this entry. These data are taken from a study of cytomegalovirus exposure and HLA in healthy donors. This CDR3 spans 17 amino acids. J lost 5 bases, V lost 0 bases, and 8 bases had no gene match. CDR1 is ENHRY, CDR2 SYGVKD, per germline. Primers included in the PCR were 60 Vbeta and 13 Jbeta primers. TCRdb's table, derived via immunoSEQ multiplex PCR, lists solely in-frame clones and lacks some. The sample lists roughly 150,000 clones; more than 65% were seen once. Material: PBMCs. The receptor was isolated from a man aged 30 to 39 in good health and CMV-seropositive. The chain is built from TRBV10-3 and TRBJ2-1; 9 bases are a match to TRBD2. The CDR3 sequence: CAISESQASGDHNEQFF. DNA for the CDR3: TGTGCCATCAGTGAGTCCCAGGCTAGCGGGGATCACAATGAGCAGTTCTTC.